One and the same sample provided the 15 T cell receptor beta chains below, sequenced in a study of neurological immune-mediated disorders. TCRdb used MiXCR to reprocess the 5' RACE reads, holding one entry per CDR3 protein. The table has roughly 55,000 distinct CDR3 sequences, roughly 15% seen once. Input material: PBMCs. The source is a man in his sixties in good health.

This clonotype was picked up many times. The V gene is TRBV7-2, the J gene TRBJ2-1; 14 bases agree with TRBD2. Per the germline V gene, CDR1 is SGHTA and CDR2 is FQGNSA. V lost 4 bases, J lost 14 bases, and 4 bases stayed unmatched. The CDR3 runs to 13 residues. In nucleotides, the CDR3 is TGTGCCAGCAGCTGGGGACTAGCGGGAGATAAGTTCTTC. Translating gives CASSWGLAGDKFF.

This clonotype has ten or more counts. The chain combines TRBV7-2 with TRBJ2-7; TRBD2 agrees at 7 bases. Per germline, CDR1 SGHTA and CDR2 FQGNSA. CDR3 length: 16 amino acids. The V gene end was trimmed by 0 bases and the J gene end by 3 bases; junction bases not matched to a gene: 8. The CDR3 DNA reads as TGTGCCAGCAGCTTAGCGGGCCAGCGGGGCGGCTACGAGCAGTACTTC. This gives the protein CASSLAGQRGGYEQYF.

The CDR3 region is CASSDYPKGAQEQYF. The CDR3, as DNA: TGCGCCAGCAGTGACTACCCTAAGGGTGCTCAGGAGCAGTACTTC. The rearrangement joins TRBV10-1 to TRBJ2-7, with D hard to call. Germline V gene lookup returns CDR1 WNHNN and CDR2 SYGVQD (reference sequence). This CDR3 comprises 15 residues. V lost 3 bases and J lost 7, with 19 bases in between.

The table lists this clonotype with many counts. The chain employs TRBV14 and TRBJ2-7; D uncertain. CDR1 and CDR2 (germline): SGHDN, FVKESK. The V and J ends lost 1 base and 3 bases respectively, with 4 bases between them. The CDR3 totals 12 residues. CDR3 protein: CASSQGYYEQYF. CDR3 coding DNA: TGTGCCAGCAGCCAAGGGTACTACGAGCAGTACTTC.

This clonotype came up many times. This sequence joins TRBV7-2 and TRBJ2-5; TRBD2 matches at 13 bases. Germline lookup yields CDR1 SGHTA and CDR2 FQGNSA. Trimming at V came to 5 bases and at J to 4 bases, leaving 10 bases not matched to a gene. This CDR3 comprises 17 residues. As DNA, the CDR3 is TGTGCCAGCAGCCGCCTACTAGCGGGAGGGCCACGAGAGACCCAGTACTTC. Translated, it gives CASSRLLAGGPRETQYF.

This clonotype has a count of ten or more. The V and J genes are TRBV20-1 and TRBJ2-5, with no clear D. The CDR3 totals 12 residues. Germline CDR1 is DFQATT and CDR2 is SNEGSKA (reference sequence). Trimming removed 3 bases at V and 5 bases at J, with 10 bases between. The CDR3 protein is CSASPVKETQYF. The CDR3 nucleotides are TGCAGTGCTAGCCCCGTTAAGGAGACCCAGTACTTC.

This clonotype was counted many times. The chain carries TRBV5-1 and TRBJ1-5; D is uncertain. The germline V gene has CDR1 SGHRS and CDR2 YFSETQ. This CDR3 has 13 residues. Trimming took off 5 bases at V and 5 bases at J, with 11 bases between the two ends. The CDR3 loop reads CASSLDTDQPQHF. CDR3 DNA sequence: TGCGCCAGCAGTCTAGACACAGATCAGCCCCAGCATTTT.

On this clonotype: A much larger clone is a single base away; this may be a read error. The rearrangement links TRBV5-1 to TRBJ2-5; the D gene is possibly TRBD2 (5 bases). The CDR3 consists of 15 residues. Germline V gives CDR1 SGHRS, CDR2 YFSETQ. The V end was cut by 5 bases, the J end by 3 bases, with 17 bases between. The CDR3 DNA follows: TGCGCCAGCAGTCGTTGGCTAGCAAACAAAGAGACCCAGTACTTC. As protein: CASSRWLANKETQYF.

This clonotype was recorded many times. The chain uses TRBV7-3 and TRBJ2-1; 11 bases fit TRBD2. V gave up 5 bases and J gave up 2 bases; unmatched junction bases: 2. This CDR3 region has 15 residues. Germline V gene data show CDR1 as SGHTA and CDR2 as FQGTGA. CDR3 sequence reads: CASSIAGGAYNEQFF. In DNA, the CDR3 is TGTGCCAGCAGCATAGCGGGAGGGGCCTACAATGAGCAGTTCTTC.

The chain links TRBV21-1 to TRBJ2-7; the table names TRBD2, a call not compared with the DNA. TRBV21-1 is tagged as a pseudogene. The CDR3 totals 14 residues. CDR3 DNA sequence: TGTGCCAGCAGCAAAAAGAGGGTCCGTCATGAGCAGTACTTC. It translates to CASSKKRVRHEQYF.

This clonotype was picked up many times. A much larger clone differs from this one at a single base, so this may be a read error. J is TRBJ2-1 and V is TRBV5-1; D is undetermined. CDR1 is SGHRS and CDR2 is YFSETQ in the germline V gene. The CDR3 extends over 15 amino acids. The CDR3: CASSLLSTSYNEQSF. DNA of the CDR3: TGCGCCAGCAGCTTGTTATCGACATCCTACAATGAGCAGTCCTTC.

The rearrangement uses TRBV13 and TRBJ1-5, with 7 bases identical to TRBD1. The germline CDR1 and CDR2 sequences are PRHDT and FYEKMQ (reference sequence). J was trimmed by 7 bases and V by 5 bases; bases with no gene match: 8. This CDR3 has 14 amino acids. The CDR3 sequence: CASSPSGGGQPQHF. CDR3 DNA sequence: TGTGCCAGCAGCCCCTCAGGGGGTGGACAGCCCCAGCATTTT.

The sample holds many counts of this clonotype. This chain connects TRBV24-1 to TRBJ2-2, with D possibly TRBD1 on 5 matching bases. This CDR3 comprises 15 residues. Germline assignment: CDR1 KGHDR and CDR2 SFDVKD. With 2 bases removed from V and 2 bases from J, the gap between germline ends came to 8 bases. The CDR3 coding sequence is TGTGCCACCAGTGATTCGACAGCAAACACCGGGGAGCTGTTTTTT. Its protein is CATSDSTANTGELFF.

This clonotype was counted many times. The chain combines TRBV7-2 with TRBJ2-7; 14 bases align to TRBD2. CDR3 size: 17 residues. Trimming at V came to 5 bases and at J to 6 bases, leaving 12 bases not matched to a gene. Germline V gene data show CDR1 as SGHTA and CDR2 as FQGNSA. DNA for the CDR3: TGTGCCAGCAGCCCCGGGACTAGCGGGAGAATTAACGGCGAGCAGTACTTC. This gives the protein CASSPGTSGRINGEQYF.

The chain employs TRBV12-5 and TRBJ1-3, with D possibly being TRBD1 (5 bases). The CDR3 length is 14 residues. Germline CDR1 is LGHNT and CDR2 is FRNRAP. The germline V and J ends were trimmed by 7 bases and 5 bases, with 15 bases remaining between them. The chain's CDR3 is CASAPGRDRNTIYF. In nucleotides, the CDR3 is TGTGCTAGTGCCCCCGGCAGGGATAGAAACACCATATATTTT.